These T cell receptor beta chains were read from a single sample in a study of OX40 agonist ivuxolimab in advanced cancers. Sequencing was performed with immunoSEQ multiplex PCR; in TCRdb, only in-frame clones are kept and a portion is missing. Of about 51,000 clones detected, 88% appear once; the ten largest clones hold approximately 3.8%. Source: CD4+ or CD8+ T cells sorted from blood, taken in a trial of the OX40 agonist ivuxolimab. These receptor sequences come from an adult with an advanced solid tumor such as melanoma, head and neck, liver or kidney cancer. CDR3s include the opening cysteine and the closing phenylalanine or tryptophan. Fields, in order: J gene, V gene, clone size, D gene, CDR3 DNA, CDR3 protein. A D gene is named only where the DNA matches it firmly. Only part of the rows carry a size: once, few, many, or a class if the clone is expanded.

>TRBJ1-3|TRBV4-2|.|.
TGTGCCAGCAGCTCTGGAAACACCATATATTTT
CASSSGNTIYF
>TRBJ1-3|TRBV9|.|.
TGTGCCAGCAGCGTATCAGCTAGCTCTGGAAACACCATATATTTT
CASSVSASSGNTIYF
>TRBJ1-2|TRBV5-1|.|TRBD1
TGCGCCAGCAGCTTGGGATGGGACAGGGTCCAGGGGAACTATGGCTACACCTTC
CASSLGWDRVQGNYGYTF
>TRBJ1-6|TRBV28|few|TRBD1
TGTGCCAGCAGTCGGACAGGAGGTAATTCACCCCTCCACTTT
CASSRTGGNSPLHF
>TRBJ1-6|TRBV10-3|.|.
TGTGCCATCAGGGCGGGGGGGAGCTCCTATAATTCACCCCTCCACTTT
CAIRAGGSSYNSPLHF
>TRBJ2-2|TRBV5-1|once|TRBD1
TGCGCCAGCAGCCCGAGCGGGACAGGGGGCAACACCGGGGAGCTGTTTTTT
CASSPSGTGGNTGELFF
>TRBJ2-2|TRBV6-5|.|.
TGTGCCAGCAGTTTCGTAAACACCGGGGAGCTGTTTTTT
CASSFVNTGELFF
>TRBJ2-7|TRBV18|.|.
TGTGCCAGCTCACCACGACAGGTTGGGTCCTACGAGCAGTACTTC
CASSPRQVGSYEQYF
>TRBJ2-1|TRBV30|.|.
TGTGCCTGGAGGTCAGCAGGCCTGAGGTACAATGAGCAGTTCTTC
CAWRSAGLRYNEQFF
>TRBJ2-3|TRBV6-5|.|.
TGTGCCAGCAGAAAGGAAGGGGCAGATACGCAGTATTTT
CASRKEGADTQYF
>TRBJ1-1|TRBV5-6|once|.
TGTGCCAGCAGCTTGGAGAGGGCGGAAGCTTTCTTT
CASSLERAEAFF
>TRBJ2-1|TRBV10-1|.|TRBD2
TGCGCCAGCAGTGGTAGTGGGACTAGCGGGAGGTCCTCCTACAATGAGCAGTTCTTC
CASSGSGTSGRSSYNEQFF
>TRBJ2-7|TRBV25-1|.|TRBD2
TGTGCCAGCAGTGAATTACAGCGGGAAGGCGAGCAGTACTTC
CASSELQREGEQYF
>TRBJ2-7|TRBV28|once|.
TGTGCCAGCAGGATTTCAGGGCCCTACGAGCAGTACTTC
CASRISGPYEQYF
>TRBJ2-7|TRBV19|.|.
TGTGCCAGTAGTACGCTAAGGACACAGTATACCTACGAGCAGTACTTC
CASSTLRTQYTYEQYF
>TRBJ2-1|TRBV2|once|.
TGTGCCAGCAGTGTAAATCGCGAGCAGTTCTTC
CASSVNREQFF
>TRBJ2-3|TRBV9|.|.
TGTGCCAGCAAAGGGGGGCCTTCAACAGATACGCAGTATTTT
CASKGGPSTDTQYF
>TRBJ2-7|TRBV29-1|once|.
TGCAGCGTTGTTTGGCAGACCTACGAGCAGTACTTC
CSVVWQTYEQYF
>TRBJ1-1|TRBV5-8|.|.
TGTGCCAGCAGCTTTACGGCCGTCGCTTTCTTT
CASSFTAVAFF
>TRBJ1-2|TRBV21-1|.|.
TGTGCCAGCAGCACTACAGGGCTAGCTCACTATGGCTACACCTTC
CASSTTGLAHYGYTF
>TRBJ2-1|TRBV7-9|.|.
TGTGCCAGCAGCTCAGCCGGGACATATTACAATGAGCAGTTCTTC
CASSSAGTYYNEQFF
>TRBJ2-3|TRBV29-1|.|.
TGCAGCGGTGGGAACACAGATACGCAGTATTTT
CSGGNTDTQYF
>TRBJ2-1|TRBV5-1|few|.
TGCGCCAGCAATGAGCAGTTCTTC
CASNEQFF
>TRBJ2-5|TRBV7-2|.|.
TGTGCCAGCAGCTACGGGGGTGGCCAAGAGACCCAGTACTTC
CASSYGGGQETQYF
>TRBJ1-2|TRBV5-1|once|TRBD1
TGCGCCAGCAGTTTGGGACAGGGGAGGACCTATGGCTACACCTTC
CASSLGQGRTYGYTF
>TRBJ2-2|TRBV5-6|.|TRBD2
TGTGCCAGCAGCTTGGACGTAGCGGGGGCGGGCACCGGGGAGCTGTTTTTT
CASSLDVAGAGTGELFF